This T cell receptor (beta chain) was identified in a study of early T cells in non-severe SARS-CoV-2 infection. For the study at large: The sequenced material was bulk RNA from unsorted whole blood, and its chains were unpaired.

Germline CDR1 and CDR2: WSHSY and SAAADI. Deletions cut 7 bases from V and 3 bases from J, with 16 bases between. CDR3 length equals 15 residues. This clonotype was detected only a few times. In the library, individual cDNA molecules carried attached unique molecular identifiers. MiXCR, applied by TCRdb to the 5' RACE reads, yields one record per CDR3 protein. The repertoire consists of some 83,000 distinct CDR3 sequences, with 8.5% to 12% occurring once and the leading ten covering 7% to 9%. This chain uses TRBV10-2 with TRBJ2-1, with TRBD1 as a possible D gene (6 bases). The clonotype was recovered from an adult who was a healthcare worker with PCR-confirmed SARS-CoV-2 infection or an uninfected control (not recorded which). The sample in question was whole blood, obtained at baseline. CDR3 sequence (DNA): TGCGCCAGCAATGCCGGGACACTGATCTACAATGAGCAGTTCTTC. It is translated as CASNAGTLIYNEQFF.